A selection of T cell receptor beta chains follows, all from one sample in a study of CD8+ T cells in alopecia areata. The protocol was immunoSEQ multiplex PCR, while the TCRdb copy is restricted to in-frame clones and leaves out a portion. The data hold more than 90,000 clones, with around two fifths observed a single time. Sequenced input: CD4+ T cells sorted from blood. These TCRs come from a human donor with alopecia areata. CDR3s include the opening cysteine and the closing phenylalanine or tryptophan. The D gene is left open where the match is weak. Clone sizes are given selectively: once, few, many, or a class where the clone is expanded.

TRBV7-9	TRBJ2-3	-	-	TGTGCCAGCAGCCCCGGGCAGTTAAGCACAGATACGCAGTATTTT	CASSPGQLSTDTQYF
TRBV20-1	TRBJ2-7	-	-	TGCAGTGTAACAGGGTATGACGAGCAGTACTTC	CSVTGYDEQYF
TRBV20-1	TRBJ2-7	-	-	TGCAGTGCTGACGGCTACGAGCAGTACTTC	CSADGYEQYF
TRBV25-1	TRBJ2-7	-	-	TGTGCCAGCAGTGAATCGAACACTTACTACGAGCAGTACTTC	CASSESNTYYEQYF
TRBV10-3	TRBJ2-3	TRBD1	-	TGTGCCATCAGTGGCAACAGGGGGTCGGCAGATACGCAGTATTTT	CAISGNRGSADTQYF
TRBV11-1	TRBJ1-5	-	-	TGTGCCAGCAGCCGGGACCTTTACCAGCCCCAGCATTTT	CASSRDLYQPQHF
TRBV23-1	TRBJ2-5	-	-	TGCGCCAGCAGTCAATCGACTAGGGTTTTTGAGACCCAGTACTTC	CASSQSTRVFETQYF
TRBV28	TRBJ1-5	-	few	TGTGCCAGCCGCGTCTCAGGGGTTGGTCAGCCCCAGCATTTT	CASRVSGVGQPQHF
TRBV28	TRBJ2-3	TRBD2	-	TGTGCCAGCATCCTAGCGGGAACAGATACGCAGTATTTT	CASILAGTDTQYF
TRBV29-1	TRBJ2-1	-	-	TGCAGCGTTGCTTCCAGGACGAGGGATGAGCAGTTCTTC	CSVASRTRDEQFF
TRBV6-5	TRBJ2-1	TRBD1	-	TGTGCCAGCAGTTACTTTGACAGGGCCCATGAGCAGTTCTTC	CASSYFDRAHEQFF
TRBV29-1	TRBJ2-7	TRBD1	few	TGCAGCGCCGACGTTGGACAGGGGATAACCTACGAGCAGTACTTC	CSADVGQGITYEQYF
TRBV2	TRBJ2-5	-	-	TGTGCCAGCAGTGAAGAAGTCCAAGAGACCCAGTACTTC	CASSEEVQETQYF
TRBV23-1	TRBJ1-1	-	-	TGCGCCAGCAGTCAATCCCGAGACACTGAAGCTTTCTTT	CASSQSRDTEAFF
TRBV28	TRBJ2-3	TRBD2	-	TGTGCCAGCAGTACCGGGACTAGCGGCTTCACAGATACGCAGTATTTT	CASSTGTSGFTDTQYF
TRBV4-3	TRBJ1-2	-	-	TGCGCCAGCAGCCGGACCGACAGAAACTATGGCTACACCTTC	CASSRTDRNYGYTF
TRBV2	TRBJ1-1	-	-	TGTGCCAGCAGGATACAGGGTTTGAGGGACACTGAAGCTTTCTTT	CASRIQGLRDTEAFF
TRBV7-2	TRBJ2-7	TRBD2	-	TGTGCCAGCAGCCCCAAATGGCGGACTAGCAACGAGCAGTACTTC	CASSPKWRTSNEQYF
TRBV7-2	TRBJ2-3	TRBD2	few	TGTGCCAGCAGCTTTCGTATAGCGGGAGGCCCAGATACGCAGTATTTT	CASSFRIAGGPDTQYF
TRBV30	TRBJ1-1	-	-	TGTGCCTGGAGTGGTTACGACACTGAAGCTTTCTTT	CAWSGYDTEAFF
TRBV2	TRBJ2-1	-	-	TGTGCCAGCAGTCTCCGAGGGCTCAATGAGCAGTTCTTC	CASSLRGLNEQFF
TRBV4-1	TRBJ1-5	-	few	TGCGCCAGCAGCCACCTGCTTGGTGGGGGACAGCATTTT	CASSHLLGGGQHF
TRBV7-9	TRBJ1-6	-	-	TGTGCCAGCAGCCCCAGGGGAGACTCACCCCTCCACTTT	CASSPRGDSPLHF
TRBV29-1	TRBJ1-2	TRBD1	-	TGCAGCGTTGAGGACAGGGGGAACTATGGCTACACCTTC	CSVEDRGNYGYTF
TRBV27	TRBJ1-1	-	-	TGTGCCAGCAGCCCCCTCGATGTTCGGACACAAGCTTTCTTT	CASSPLDVRTQAFF
TRBV29-1	TRBJ2-5	-	-	TGCAGCGTCGGGGGATTTGGCAGAGAGACCCAGTACTTC	CSVGGFGRETQYF
TRBV29-1	TRBJ2-1	-	few	TGCAGCGCTGGTGCAGGGAGCTCCTACAATGAGCAGTTCTTC	CSAGAGSSYNEQFF
TRBV4-1	TRBJ2-7	-	-	TGCGCCAGCAGCCAAGATGGGGCCGTCTACGAGCAGTACTTC	CASSQDGAVYEQYF
TRBV29-1	TRBJ1-4	TRBD1	-	TGCAGCGTTGCTGGACAGGGACCAACTAATGAAAAACTGTTTTTT	CSVAGQGPTNEKLFF
TRBV29-1	TRBJ1-1	-	-	TGCAGCGCCCTACCAGACAGGCTAGGGAACACTGAAGCTTTCTTT	CSALPDRLGNTEAFF
TRBV30	TRBJ2-7	-	-	TGTGCCTGGAGTGTAGGGGGGTACGAGCAGTACTTC	CAWSVGGYEQYF
TRBV29-1	TRBJ2-7	TRBD2	few	TGCAGCGTTTTGAGGACTCAGCGGGGCGAGCAGTACTTC	CSVLRTQRGEQYF
TRBV29-1	TRBJ1-2	-	many	TGCAGCGTTGAGGGCACCGGGGGAGGCTACACCTTC	CSVEGTGGGYTF
TRBV14	TRBJ2-5	-	few	TGTGCCAGCGGGCCAGGCCAAGAGACCCAGTACTTC	CASGPGQETQYF
TRBV30	TRBJ2-3	-	-	TGTGCCTGGAGTGTACAGACAGATACGCAGTATTTT	CAWSVQTDTQYF
TRBV29-1	TRBJ1-1	-	-	TGCAGCGTTGGGACAGAGGAATTCGTTGAAGCTTTCTTT	CSVGTEEFVEAFF
TRBV20-1	TRBJ2-5	-	few	TGCAGTGTTACCCTCCCGGAGACCCAGTACTTC	CSVTLPETQYF
TRBV30	TRBJ1-1	TRBD1	once	TGTGCCTGGAACCGACAGGGGGTGGCTGAAGCTTTCTTT	CAWNRQGVAEAFF
TRBV2	TRBJ2-1	-	few	TGTGCCAGCAGTGAAGTGTGGGGCAATGAGCAGTTCTTC	CASSEVWGNEQFF
TRBV7-9	TRBJ2-1	-	few	TGTGCCAGCAGCTTGGGGTTCAGTCCAAATGAGCAGTTCTTC	CASSLGFSPNEQFF
TRBV29-1	TRBJ2-3	TRBD1	few	TGCAGCGTTGAAGATCTGTGGGACAGGGATATGCCAGATACGCAGTATTTT	CSVEDLWDRDMPDTQYF
TRBV27	TRBJ2-1	-	-	TGTGCCAGCAGTTTCATGAGCCCGGGGTATGAGCAGTTCTTC	CASSFMSPGYEQFF
TRBV19	TRBJ1-5	-	few	TGTGCCAGTAGTATAGATCTCGCTGAGCCCCAGCATTTT	CASSIDLAEPQHF
TRBV6-5	TRBJ2-4	TRBD1	few	TGTGCCAGCAGTTCACAACAGGGGGTATTGAACATTCAGTACTTC	CASSSQQGVLNIQYF
TRBV30	TRBJ1-5	-	few	TGTGCCTGGAGCCCCGGCGGGATGGGCGATCAGCCCCAGCATTTT	CAWSPGGMGDQPQHF
TRBV7-6	TRBJ2-5	TRBD2	-	TGTGCCAGCAGCTGGACTAGGCAAGAGACCCAGTACTTC	CASSWTRQETQYF
TRBV7-3	TRBJ2-1	-	once	TGTGCCAGCAGCTTAAACGCGGGGACAAGCTCCTACAATGAGCAGTTCTTC	CASSLNAGTSSYNEQFF
TRBV28	TRBJ2-7	TRBD1	-	TGTGCCAGCAGTCGGACAGGGGGACAGTACGAGCAGTACTTC	CASSRTGGQYEQYF
TRBV7-2	TRBJ2-6	-	few	TGTGCCAGCAGCTTTGGCCACCAGGGTGGGGCCAACGTCCTGACTTTC	CASSFGHQGGANVLTF
TRBV6-5	TRBJ1-5	-	-	TGTGCCAGCAGTCCGTCAGCGACTTGGCCCCAGCATTTT	CASSPSATWPQHF
TRBV5-6	TRBJ2-5	-	-	TGTGCCAGCAGTGATCGTCATACGACAGTACAAGAGACCCAGTACTTC	CASSDRHTTVQETQYF
TRBV29-1	TRBJ1-1	TRBD1	-	TGCAGCGCTGAGACAGGGGGCTACACTGAAGCTTTCTTT	CSAETGGYTEAFF
TRBV18	TRBJ2-3	-	-	TGTGCCAGCTCACCACCCTCACAAACAGATACGCAGTATTTT	CASSPPSQTDTQYF
TRBV29-1	TRBJ1-2	-	-	TGCAGCGTTTCGCCCGGGCTGGAGTTGTATGGCTACACCTTC	CSVSPGLELYGYTF
TRBV29-1	TRBJ1-2	-	-	TGCAGCGTTGAAACGGGGGACGGCTACACCTTC	CSVETGDGYTF
TRBV30	TRBJ2-7	-	-	TGTGCCTGGAGTGTCGGGGCGCGAGAGCAGTACTTC	CAWSVGAREQYF